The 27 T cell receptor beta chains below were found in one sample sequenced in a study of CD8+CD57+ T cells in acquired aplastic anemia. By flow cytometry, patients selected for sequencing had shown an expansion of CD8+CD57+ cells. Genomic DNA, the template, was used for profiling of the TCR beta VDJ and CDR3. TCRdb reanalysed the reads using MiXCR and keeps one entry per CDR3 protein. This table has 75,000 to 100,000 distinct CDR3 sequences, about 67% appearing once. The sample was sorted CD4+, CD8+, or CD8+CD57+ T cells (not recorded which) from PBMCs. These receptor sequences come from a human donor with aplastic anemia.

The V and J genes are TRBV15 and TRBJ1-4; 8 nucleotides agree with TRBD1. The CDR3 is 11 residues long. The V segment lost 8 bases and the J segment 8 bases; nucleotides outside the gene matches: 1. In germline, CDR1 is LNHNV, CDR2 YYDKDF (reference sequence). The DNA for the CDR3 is TGTGCCACCCGGGACAGGGAAAAACTGTTTTTT. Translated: CATRDREKLFF.

CDR3 residues: CSASGQGVNQPQHF. CDR3 nucleotide sequence: TGCAGCGCTTCGGGACAGGGGGTGAATCAGCCCCAGCATTTT. The rearrangement uses TRBV29-1 and TRBJ1-5; 11 bases are shared with TRBD1. Germline V gene sequence: CDR1 SQVTM, CDR2 ANQGSEA. V lost 7 bases and J lost 4; bases outside the gene matches: 6. This CDR3 comprises 14 residues.

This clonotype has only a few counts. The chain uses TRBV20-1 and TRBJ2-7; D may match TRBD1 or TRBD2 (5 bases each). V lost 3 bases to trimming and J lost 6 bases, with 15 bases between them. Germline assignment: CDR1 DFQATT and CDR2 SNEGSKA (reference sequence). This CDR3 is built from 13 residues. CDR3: CSASGTDTFEQYF. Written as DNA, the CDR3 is TGCAGTGCTAGCGGGACGGACACCTTCGAGCAGTACTTC.

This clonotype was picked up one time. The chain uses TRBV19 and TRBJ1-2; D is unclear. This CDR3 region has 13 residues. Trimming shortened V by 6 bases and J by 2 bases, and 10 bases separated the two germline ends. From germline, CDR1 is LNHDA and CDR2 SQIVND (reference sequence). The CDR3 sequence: CASSWGNNYGYTF. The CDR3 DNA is TGTGCCAGTAGCTGGGGAAACAACTATGGCTACACCTTC. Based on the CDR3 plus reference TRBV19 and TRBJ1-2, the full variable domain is DGGITQSPKYLFRKEGQNVTLSCEQNLNHDAMYWYRQDPGQGLRLIYYSQIVNDFQKGDIAEGYSVSREKKESFPLTVTSAQKNPTAFYLCASSWGNNYGYTFGSGTRLTVV.

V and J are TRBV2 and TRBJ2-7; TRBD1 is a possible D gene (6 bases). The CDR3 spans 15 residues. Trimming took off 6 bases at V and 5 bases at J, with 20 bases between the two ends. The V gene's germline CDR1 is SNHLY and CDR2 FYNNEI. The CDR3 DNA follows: TGTGCCAGCAGCCCGAGGGGACATCTAGCCGACGAGCAGTACTTC. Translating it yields CASSPRGHLADEQYF.

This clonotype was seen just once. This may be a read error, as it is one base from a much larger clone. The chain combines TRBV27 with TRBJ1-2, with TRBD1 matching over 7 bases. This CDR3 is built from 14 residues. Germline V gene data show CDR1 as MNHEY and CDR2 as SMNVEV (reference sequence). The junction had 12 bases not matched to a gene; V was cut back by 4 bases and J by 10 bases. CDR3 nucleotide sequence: TGTGCCAGCAGTTCCCTGGGACAGCGCTCCGCCTACACCTTC. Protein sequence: CASSSLGQRSAYTF.

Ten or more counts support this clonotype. The CDR3 bases are TGTGCCAGCAGCGCTTCCGGGACAAACCACAATGAGCAGTTCTTC. It codes for CASSASGTNHNEQFF. The V call is TRBV9, the J call TRBJ2-1, with TRBD1 as a possible D gene (6 bases). Germline lookup yields CDR1 SGDLS and CDR2 YYNGEE. V lost 3 bases and J lost 5, with 15 bases in between. The CDR3 is 15 residues long.

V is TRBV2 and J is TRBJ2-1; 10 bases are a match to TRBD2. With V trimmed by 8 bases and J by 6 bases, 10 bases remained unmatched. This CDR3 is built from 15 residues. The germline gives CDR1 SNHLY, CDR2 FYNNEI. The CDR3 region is CASGQEVAGGNEQFF. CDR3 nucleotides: TGTGCCAGCGGACAGGAGGTAGCGGGAGGCAATGAGCAGTTCTTC.

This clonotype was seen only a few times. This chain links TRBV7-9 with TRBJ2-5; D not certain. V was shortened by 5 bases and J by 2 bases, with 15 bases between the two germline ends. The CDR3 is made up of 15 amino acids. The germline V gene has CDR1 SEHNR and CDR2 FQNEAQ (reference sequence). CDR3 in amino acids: CASSRIPPPQETQYF. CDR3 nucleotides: TGTGCCAGCAGCCGGATCCCTCCTCCACAAGAGACCCAGTACTTC.

The CDR3 nucleotides read TGTGCCAGCGGGAGTGGTACCTACGAGCAGTACTTC. This codes for CASGSGTYEQYF. The chain has TRBV2 and TRBJ2-7; a weak D match, TRBD2 (5 bases). The CDR3 runs to 12 residues. CDR1 is SNHLY and CDR2 is FYNNEI in the germline V gene. V was pared by 8 bases and J by 2 bases, with 10 bases between.

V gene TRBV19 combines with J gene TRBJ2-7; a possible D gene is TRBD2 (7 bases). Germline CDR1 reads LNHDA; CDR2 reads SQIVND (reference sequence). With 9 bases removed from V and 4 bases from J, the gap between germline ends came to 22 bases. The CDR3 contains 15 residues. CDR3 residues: CASSPRRGGKYEQYF. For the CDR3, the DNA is TGTGCCAGCAGCCCCCGGAGGGGGGGGAAGTACGAGCAGTACTTC.

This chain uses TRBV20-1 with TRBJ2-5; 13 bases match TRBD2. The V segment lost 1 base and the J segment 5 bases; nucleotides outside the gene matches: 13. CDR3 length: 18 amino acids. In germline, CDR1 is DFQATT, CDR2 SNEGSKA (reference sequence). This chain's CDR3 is CSARGTAGTSGIQETQYF. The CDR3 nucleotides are TGCAGTGCTAGAGGGACCGCCGGGACTAGCGGGATTCAGGAGACCCAGTACTTC.

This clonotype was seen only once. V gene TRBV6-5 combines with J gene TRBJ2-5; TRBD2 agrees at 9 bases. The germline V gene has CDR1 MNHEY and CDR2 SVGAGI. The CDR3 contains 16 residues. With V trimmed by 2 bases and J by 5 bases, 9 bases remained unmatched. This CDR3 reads CASSYGAAGGQETQYF. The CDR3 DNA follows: TGTGCCAGCAGTTACGGGGCGGCGGGAGGGCAGGAGACCCAGTACTTC.

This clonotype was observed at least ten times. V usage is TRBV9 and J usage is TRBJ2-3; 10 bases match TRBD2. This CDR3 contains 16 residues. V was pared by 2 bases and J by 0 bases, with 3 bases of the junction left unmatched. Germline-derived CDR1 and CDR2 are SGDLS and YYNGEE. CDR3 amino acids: CASSVSGRPSTDTQYF. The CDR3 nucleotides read TGTGCCAGCAGCGTTAGCGGGAGGCCTAGCACAGATACGCAGTATTTT.

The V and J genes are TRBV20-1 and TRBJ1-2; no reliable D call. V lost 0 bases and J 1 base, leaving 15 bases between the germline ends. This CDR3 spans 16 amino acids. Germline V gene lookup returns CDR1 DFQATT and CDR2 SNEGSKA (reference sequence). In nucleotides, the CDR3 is TGCAGTGCTAGAGACGTCCAATCTGGGATTAACTATGGCTACACCTTC. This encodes CSARDVQSGINYGYTF.

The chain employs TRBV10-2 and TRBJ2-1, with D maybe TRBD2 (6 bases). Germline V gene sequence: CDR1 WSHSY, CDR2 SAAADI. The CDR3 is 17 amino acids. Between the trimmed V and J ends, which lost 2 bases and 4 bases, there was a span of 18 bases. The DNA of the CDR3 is TGCGCCAGCAGTGAGCCCCCTTGGCGTCGGGGGTACAATGAGCAGTTCTTC. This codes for CASSEPPWRRGYNEQFF.

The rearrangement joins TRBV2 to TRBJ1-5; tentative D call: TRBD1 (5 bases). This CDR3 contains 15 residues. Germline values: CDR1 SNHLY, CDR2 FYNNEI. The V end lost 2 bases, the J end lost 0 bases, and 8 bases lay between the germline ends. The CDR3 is CASSELDISNQPQHF. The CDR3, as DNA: TGTGCCAGCAGTGAATTGGACATTAGCAATCAGCCCCAGCATTTT.

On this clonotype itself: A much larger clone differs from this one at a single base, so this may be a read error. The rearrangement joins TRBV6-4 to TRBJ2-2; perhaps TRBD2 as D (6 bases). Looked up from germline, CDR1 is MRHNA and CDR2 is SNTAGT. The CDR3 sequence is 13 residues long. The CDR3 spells CASSDREAGGLFF. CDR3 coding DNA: TGTGCCAGCAGTGACAGGGAAGCCGGGGGGCTGTTTTTT.

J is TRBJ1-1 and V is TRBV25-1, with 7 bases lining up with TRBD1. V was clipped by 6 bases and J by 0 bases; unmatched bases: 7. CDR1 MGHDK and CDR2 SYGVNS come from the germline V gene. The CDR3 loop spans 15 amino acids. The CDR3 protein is CASSPQQGMNTEAFF. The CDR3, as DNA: TGTGCCAGCAGCCCGCAACAGGGGATGAACACTGAAGCTTTCTTT.

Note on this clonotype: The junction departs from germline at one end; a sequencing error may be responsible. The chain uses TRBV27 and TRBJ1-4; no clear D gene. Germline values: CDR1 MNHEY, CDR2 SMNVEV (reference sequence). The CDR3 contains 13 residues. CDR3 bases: TGTGCCAGCAGTTTCCGTACTAATGAAGAACTGTTTTTT. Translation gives CASSFRTNEELFF.

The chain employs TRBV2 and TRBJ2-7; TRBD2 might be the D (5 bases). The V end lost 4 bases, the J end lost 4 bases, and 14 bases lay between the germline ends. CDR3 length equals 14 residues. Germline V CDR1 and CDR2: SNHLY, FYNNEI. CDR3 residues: CASSVQRSGYEQYF. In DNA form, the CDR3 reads TGTGCCAGCAGTGTCCAGCGTTCGGGGTACGAGCAGTACTTC.

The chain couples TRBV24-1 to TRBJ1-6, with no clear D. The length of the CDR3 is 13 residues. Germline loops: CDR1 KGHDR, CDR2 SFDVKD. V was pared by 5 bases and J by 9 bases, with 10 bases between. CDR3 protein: CATSGSSGSPLHF. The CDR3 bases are TGTGCCACCAGTGGGAGTAGCGGTTCACCCCTCCACTTT.

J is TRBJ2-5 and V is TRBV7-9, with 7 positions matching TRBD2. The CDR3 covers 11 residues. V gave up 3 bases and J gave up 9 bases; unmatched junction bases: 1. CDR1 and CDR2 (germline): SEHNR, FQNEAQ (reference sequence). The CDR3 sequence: CASSLGGSQYF. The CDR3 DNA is TGTGCCAGCAGCTTGGGAGGGTCCCAGTACTTC.

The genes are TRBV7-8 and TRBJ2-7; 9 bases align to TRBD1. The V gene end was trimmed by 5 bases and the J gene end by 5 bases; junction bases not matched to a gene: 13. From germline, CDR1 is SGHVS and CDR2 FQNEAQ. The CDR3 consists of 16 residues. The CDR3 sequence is CASSPHRDRDLDEQYF. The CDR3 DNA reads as TGTGCCAGCAGCCCCCACCGGGACAGGGATCTCGACGAGCAGTACTTC.

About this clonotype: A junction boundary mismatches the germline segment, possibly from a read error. The CDR3 reads CASGLAVESYNERFF. The CDR3 DNA reads as TGTGCCAGCGGACTAGCGGTGGAGTCCTACAATGAGCGGTTCTTC. V gene TRBV6-1 combines with J gene TRBJ2-1, with 10 bases identical to TRBD2. The length of the CDR3 is 15 residues. The germline V gene encodes CDR1 MNHNS and CDR2 SASEGT.

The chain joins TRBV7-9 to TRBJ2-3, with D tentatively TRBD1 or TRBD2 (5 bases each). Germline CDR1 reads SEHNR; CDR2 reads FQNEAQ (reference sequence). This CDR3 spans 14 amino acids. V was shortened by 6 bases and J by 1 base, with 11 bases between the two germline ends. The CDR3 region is CASRGTRGTDTQYF. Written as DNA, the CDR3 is TGTGCCAGCAGGGGGACGCGGGGCACAGATACGCAGTATTTT.

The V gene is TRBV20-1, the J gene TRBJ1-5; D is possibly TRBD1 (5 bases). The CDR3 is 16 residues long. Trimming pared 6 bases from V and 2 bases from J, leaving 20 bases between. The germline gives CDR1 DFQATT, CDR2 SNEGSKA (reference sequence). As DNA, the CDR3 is TGCAGTGCGGGCCGCCAGGGCCGATATGGCAATCAGCCCCAGCATTTT. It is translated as CSAGRQGRYGNQPQHF.